This is a list of T cell receptor beta chains from one sample in a study of T-cell reconstitution after alpha-beta-depleted transplantation in children. In TCRdb, the PCR reads were re-called with MiXCR into one record per CDR3 protein. The sample includes about 98,000 distinct CDR3 sequences, about 8% of them seen just once. The source was PBMCs, collected before TCRalphabeta/CD19-depleted stem cell transplant. The source is a boy aged 2 to 9 with acute lymphoblastic leukemia, due to receive a stem cell transplant. CDR3s include the opening cysteine and the closing phenylalanine or tryptophan. A D gene is named only where the DNA matches it firmly. Clone size appears in some rows only: once, few, many, or a class for an expanded clone.

many | TRBJ2-3 | TRBV6-5 | TRBD1 | CASSLRRGSTDTQYF | TGTGCCAGCAGTTTACGCAGGGGGAGCACAGATACGCAGTATTTT
many | TRBJ2-3 | TRBV7-2 | TRBD2 | CASSSGGGDTQYF | TGTGCCAGCAGCTCAGGCGGGGGAGATACGCAGTATTTT
NA | TRBJ2-2 | TRBV25-1 | TRBD1 | CASKKTTGQGTGGELFF | TGTGCCAGCAAAAAAACGACCGGACAGGGGACGGGCGGGGAGCTGTTTTTT
few | TRBJ2-7 | TRBV20-1 | NA | CSAQGGRYEQYF | TGCAGTGCCCAAGGGGGGCGGTACGAGCAGTACTTC
NA | TRBJ1-4 | TRBV7-9 | TRBD1 | CASSPQGAQGEKLFF | TGTGCCAGCAGCCCACAGGGGGCGCAAGGAGAAAAACTGTTTTTT
NA | TRBJ2-5 | TRBV4-3 | TRBD2 | CASSQGGRGGGAGETQYF | TGCGCCAGCAGCCAAGGAGGAAGGGGCGGGGGGGCCGGTGAGACCCAGTACTTC
many | TRBJ1-4 | TRBV12-3/TRBV12-4 | TRBD1 | CASSFRDRREKLFF | TGTGCCAGCAGTTTTCGGGACAGACGGGAAAAACTGTTTTTT
few | TRBJ1-1 | TRBV6-1 | NA | CASKYHTEAFF | TGTGCCAGCAAATACCACACTGAAGCTTTCTTT
NA | TRBJ1-1 | TRBV5-1 | TRBD1 | CASSFGTGISNTEAFF | TGCGCCAGCAGCTTCGGGACAGGGATATCGAACACTGAAGCTTTCTTT
many | TRBJ2-7 | TRBV5-1 | NA | CASSLEAGARYEQYF | TGCGCCAGCAGCTTGGAGGCAGGGGCTCGCTACGAGCAGTACTTC
NA | TRBJ1-5 | TRBV12-5 | NA | CASGPSRASNQPQHF | TGTGCTAGTGGTCCATCCAGGGCGAGCAATCAGCCCCAGCATTTT
many | TRBJ1-1 | TRBV7-2 | NA | CASSLARQHTEAFF | TGTGCCAGCAGCTTAGCCAGGCAGCACACTGAAGCTTTCTTT
NA | TRBJ1-5 | TRBV19 | NA | CASSIRPRTPHNQPQHF | TGTGCCAGTAGTATAAGGCCCCGGACCCCACACAATCAGCCCCAGCATTTT